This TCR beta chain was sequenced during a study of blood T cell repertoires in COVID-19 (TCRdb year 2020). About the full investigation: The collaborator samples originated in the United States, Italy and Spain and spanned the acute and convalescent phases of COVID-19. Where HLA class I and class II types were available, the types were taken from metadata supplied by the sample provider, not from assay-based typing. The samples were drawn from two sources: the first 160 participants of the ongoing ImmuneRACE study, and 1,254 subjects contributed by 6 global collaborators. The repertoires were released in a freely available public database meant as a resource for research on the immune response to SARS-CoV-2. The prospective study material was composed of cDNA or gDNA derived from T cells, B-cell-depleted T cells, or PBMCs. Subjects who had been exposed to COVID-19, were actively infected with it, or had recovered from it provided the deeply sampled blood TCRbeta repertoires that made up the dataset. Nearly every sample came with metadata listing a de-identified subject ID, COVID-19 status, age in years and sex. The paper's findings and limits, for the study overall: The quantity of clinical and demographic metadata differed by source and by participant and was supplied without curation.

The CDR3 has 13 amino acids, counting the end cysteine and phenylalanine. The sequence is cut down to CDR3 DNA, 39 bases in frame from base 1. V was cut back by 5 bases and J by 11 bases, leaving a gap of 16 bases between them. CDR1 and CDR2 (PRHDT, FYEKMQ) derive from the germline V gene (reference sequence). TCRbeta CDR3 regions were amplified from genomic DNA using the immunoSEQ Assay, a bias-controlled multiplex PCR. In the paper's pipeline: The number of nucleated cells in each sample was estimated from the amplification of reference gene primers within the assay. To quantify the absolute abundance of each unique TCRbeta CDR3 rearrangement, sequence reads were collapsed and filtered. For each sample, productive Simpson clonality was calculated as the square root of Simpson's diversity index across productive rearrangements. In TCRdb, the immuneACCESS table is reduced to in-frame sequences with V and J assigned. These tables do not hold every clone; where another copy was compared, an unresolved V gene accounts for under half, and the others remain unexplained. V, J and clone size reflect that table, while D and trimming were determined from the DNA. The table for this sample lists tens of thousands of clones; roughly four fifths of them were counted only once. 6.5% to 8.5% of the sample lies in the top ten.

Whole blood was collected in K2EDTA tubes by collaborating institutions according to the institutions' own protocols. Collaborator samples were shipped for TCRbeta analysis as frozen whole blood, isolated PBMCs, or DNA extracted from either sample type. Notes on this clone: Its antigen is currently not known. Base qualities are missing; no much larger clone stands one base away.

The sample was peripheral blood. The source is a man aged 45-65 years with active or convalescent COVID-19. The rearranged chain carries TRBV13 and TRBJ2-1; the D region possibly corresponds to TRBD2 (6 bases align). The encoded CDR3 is CASSPGLTGQQFF. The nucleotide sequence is TGTGCCAGCAGCCCGGGACTTACTGGGCAGCAGTTCTTC.